This passage covers 27 T cell receptor beta chains from one sample sequenced in a study of beta chain features in type 1 diabetes. Study results and limitations: Moderately but significantly shorter TCRB CDR3s were found in Type 1 diabetes patients in all four CD4+ subsets.

These receptors' targets are unknown. Expressed TCRB transcripts were sequenced because the entire RNA isolate underwent reverse transcription. Produced via immunoSEQ multiplex PCR; TCRdb's table is partial and in-frame only. The sample records 680,000 or so clones, around 15% being singletons. The sequenced sample was naive CD4+ T cells from blood. These receptors came from a man between 18 and 35 years old with type 1 diabetes.

This chain links TRBV5-1 with TRBJ1-1; 7 positions agree with TRBD1. The CDR3 is 15 amino acids. The trim removed 7 bases at V and 3 bases at J, leaving 12 bases unmatched. Germline V gives CDR1 SGHRS, CDR2 YFSETQ. CDR3 nucleotide sequence: TGCGCCAGCTCCTTATCACAGGGGATCGACACTGAAGCTTTCTTT. Its protein product is CASSLSQGIDTEAFF.

The V gene is TRBV18, the J gene TRBJ1-4, with 7 bases that match TRBD1. Unmatched junction bases numbered 8, after V lost 2 bases and J lost 8 bases. The CDR3 covers 15 residues. CDR1 KGHSH and CDR2 LQKENI come from the germline V gene. The CDR3 DNA sequence: TGTGCCAGCTCACCAAACGAGGGGGCTGGGGAAAAACTGTTTTTT. This translates into CASSPNEGAGEKLFF.

A note on this clone: The sample contains more than one DNA sequence encoding this CDR3. The J gene is TRBJ1-2, the V gene TRBV9; tentatively, D is TRBD1 (6 bases). V lost 0 bases, J lost 3 bases, and 6 bases lay in between. This CDR3 comprises 13 residues. CDR1 is SGDLS, CDR2 YYNGEE, per germline. The DNA for the CDR3 is TGTGCCAGCAGCGTAGGGACAGACTATGGCTACACCTTC. Encoded protein: CASSVGTDYGYTF.

The V gene is TRBV7-9, the J gene TRBJ1-6, with 8 bases identical to TRBD1. CDR3 length equals 16 residues. The V gene's germline CDR1 is SEHNR and CDR2 FQNEAQ (reference sequence). The junction had 8 bases not matched to a gene; V was cut back by 4 bases and J by 6 bases. The chain's CDR3 is CASSYKQDRVNSPLHF. The CDR3 nucleotides read TGTGCCAGCAGCTACAAACAGGACAGGGTTAATTCACCCCTCCACTTT.

V is TRBV11-2 and J is TRBJ2-7; 10 bases match TRBD1. V lost 4 bases to trimming and J lost 6 bases; unmatched junction nucleotides: 6. CDR1 is SGHAT and CDR2 is FQNNGV in the germline V gene. CDR3 size: 14 residues. The chain's CDR3 is CASSSGTGEAEQYF. CDR3 nucleotide sequence: TGTGCCAGCAGCTCCGGGACAGGGGAGGCCGAGCAGTACTTC.

This clone was detected a few times. This chain connects TRBV7-9 to TRBJ1-6; D is perhaps TRBD1 (5 bases). Trimming shortened V by 6 bases and J by 6 bases, and 15 bases separated the two germline ends. Per germline, CDR1 SEHNR and CDR2 FQNEAQ (reference sequence). CDR3 length equals 15 residues. CDR3 DNA: TGTGCCAGCAGTCCAGGCGGGGCTTTTAATTCACCCCTCCACTTT. Its protein is CASSPGGAFNSPLHF.

This clone was detected a few times. The V gene is TRBV5-1, the J gene TRBJ1-4; perhaps TRBD1 as D (5 bases). Trimming removed 0 bases at V and 11 bases at J, with 20 bases between. The CDR3 length is 16 residues. The germline CDR1 and CDR2 sequences are SGHRS and YFSETQ. The CDR3 loop is CASSLGQTTSLGKLFF. DNA of the CDR3: TGCGCCAGCAGCTTGGGACAGACCACTTCGCTCGGGAAACTGTTTTTT.

This clone was seen more than once but under ten times. CDR3 DNA: TGCGCCAGCAGCCAAGGGGGGGGTGTCACAGATACGCAGTATTTT. Translating it yields CASSQGGGVTDTQYF. The V call is TRBV4-1, the J call TRBJ2-3; 7 bases map to TRBD2. The trim removed 1 base at V and 2 bases at J, leaving 3 bases unmatched. Per the germline V gene, CDR1 is MGHRA and CDR2 is YSYEKL. The CDR3 has 15 amino acids.

This clone was seen only a few times. CDR3 sequence reads: CASSVGQGRTGELFF. CDR3 sequence (DNA): TGTGCCAGTAGTGTCGGACAGGGGAGGACCGGGGAGCTGTTTTTT. The rearrangement joins TRBV19 to TRBJ2-2, with TRBD1 matching 9 bases. Germline CDR1 is LNHDA and CDR2 is SQIVND (reference sequence). J lost 5 bases, V lost 5 bases, and 6 bases had no gene match. The CDR3 has 15 residues.

The sample holds a few counts of this clone. V is TRBV28 and J is TRBJ1-5; D perhaps matches TRBD1 (6 bases). The V gene's germline CDR1 is MDHEN and CDR2 SYDVKM. The CDR3 loop spans 14 amino acids. Trimming took 2 bases from V and 4 from J, leaving 9 bases between them. CDR3 sequence (DNA): TGTGCCAGCAGTTTAGACAGGTGGAATCAGCCCCAGCATTTT. It codes for CASSLDRWNQPQHF.

The CDR3 spells CAISDPAKNTEAFF. The CDR3 DNA reads as TGTGCCATCAGTGACCCAGCGAAGAACACTGAAGCTTTCTTT. The rearrangement joins TRBV10-3 to TRBJ1-1; D gene unclear. This CDR3 comprises 14 residues. Germline-derived CDR1 and CDR2 are ENHRY and SYGVKD. The V end lost 3 bases, the J end lost 1 base, and 9 bases lay between the germline ends.

The chain carries TRBV7-8 and TRBJ2-3; possibly TRBD2 for D (5 bases). In germline, CDR1 is SGHVS, CDR2 FQNEAQ. Trimming removed 5 bases at V and 6 bases at J, with 12 bases between. The CDR3 is 13 residues long. DNA for the CDR3: TGTGCCAGCAGCCCAGCGGAAGCGGATACGCAGTATTTT. Translated: CASSPAEADTQYF.

This clone was counted a few times. This rearrangement joins TRBV20-1 to TRBJ2-5, with no clear D. The V and J ends lost 3 bases and 5 bases respectively, with 4 bases between them. The CDR3 contains 10 residues. Germline CDR1 reads DFQATT; CDR2 reads SNEGSKA (reference sequence). CDR3 amino acids: CSASYETQYF. CDR3 nucleotides: TGCAGTGCTAGCTATGAGACCCAGTACTTC.

V is TRBV11-3 and J is TRBJ2-3; 11 nucleotides match TRBD2. V dropped 5 bases and J dropped 2; count of bases not matched to a gene: 6. Germline loops: CDR1 SGHNT, CDR2 YENEEA. This CDR3 has 16 residues. The CDR3 DNA is TGTGCCAGCAGCACCGGGACTAGCGGAACCACAGATACGCAGTATTTT. It translates to CASSTGTSGTTDTQYF.

The rearrangement joins TRBV6-5 to TRBJ1-6; no clear D gene. CDR1 is MNHEY and CDR2 is SVGAGI in the germline V gene. Trimming pared 5 bases from V and 11 bases from J, leaving 16 bases between. This CDR3 is 14 amino acids long. CDR3 sequence: CASSRRLNGTPLHF. CDR3 nucleotide sequence: TGTGCCAGCAGTCGCCGCTTGAACGGGACACCCCTCCACTTT.

This clone was detected a few times. This chain connects TRBV6-6 to TRBJ2-5; possible D gene TRBD2, 7 bases. Trimming cost V 6 bases and J 2 bases, with 16 bases left between them. This CDR3 has 15 amino acids. Germline V CDR1 and CDR2: MNHNY, SVGAGI (reference sequence). The DNA of the CDR3 is TGTGCCAGCAGAGAAGGGAGGGGGGCACAAGAGACCCAGTACTTC. As protein: CASREGRGAQETQYF.

The CDR3 spells CASSQEAGTGSHEQYF. The CDR3 DNA is TGTGCCAGCAGCCAAGAGGCGGGGACAGGGTCCCACGAGCAGTACTTC. The V gene is TRBV4-2, the J gene TRBJ2-7; the match to TRBD1 covers 9 bases. The germline CDR1 and CDR2 sequences are LGHNA and YNFKEQ. The CDR3 runs to 16 residues. V trimming: 0 bases; J trimming: 5 bases; junction bases outside the gene matches: 8.

This clone was found a few times. This chain connects TRBV10-3 to TRBJ2-6, with 7 positions matching TRBD1. V lost 6 bases to trimming and J lost 0 bases; unmatched junction nucleotides: 5. Germline V gives CDR1 ENHRY, CDR2 SYGVKD. The CDR3 length is 16 residues. The CDR3 here is CAISQQGTSGANVLTF. The CDR3 DNA sequence: TGTGCCATCAGCCAACAGGGGACCTCTGGGGCCAACGTCCTGACTTTC.

This clone turned up a few times. The chain couples TRBV2 to TRBJ1-5; D unclear. V dropped 7 bases and J dropped 4 bases, with 11 bases sitting between them. CDR3 size: 13 residues. Germline V gene sequence: CDR1 SNHLY, CDR2 FYNNEI. Here the CDR3 DNA reads TGTGCCAGCACGGCCCTGGCAAATCAGCCCCAGCATTTT. Protein: CASTALANQPQHF.

The table lists this clone with a few counts. The chain has TRBV28 and TRBJ1-2, with 7 bases lining up with TRBD1. This CDR3 region has 14 residues. V dropped 5 bases and J dropped 6; count of bases not matched to a gene: 9. Germline values: CDR1 MDHEN, CDR2 SYDVKM. The CDR3, as DNA: TGTGCCAGCAGTCCCGGGACAGTAAGGAATGGCTACACCTTC. Amino acid sequence: CASSPGTVRNGYTF.

The chain couples TRBV7-8 to TRBJ2-5; D not certain. Deletions cut 4 bases from V and 4 bases from J, with 7 bases between. The germline V gene encodes CDR1 SGHVS and CDR2 FQNEAQ. The CDR3 has 12 amino acids. DNA of the CDR3: TGTGCCAGCAGCTCTATGCCAGAGACCCAGTACTTC. As protein: CASSSMPETQYF.

This clone has just a few counts. The chain couples TRBV7-9 to TRBJ1-2, with unresolved D. Trimming took 5 bases from V and 4 from J, leaving 8 bases between them. The CDR3 length is 12 residues. Per germline, CDR1 SEHNR and CDR2 FQNEAQ (reference sequence). The CDR3 here is CASSTVLYGYTF. CDR3 bases: TGTGCCAGCAGCACGGTCCTCTATGGCTACACCTTC.

V usage is TRBV5-1 and J usage is TRBJ2-7; D ambiguous. Germline lookup yields CDR1 SGHRS and CDR2 YFSETQ. The V end lost 10 bases, the J end lost 6 bases, and 23 bases lay between the germline ends. The CDR3 is 14 amino acids. CDR3 in amino acids: CAGPIKTPVGEQYF. In DNA form, the CDR3 reads TGCGCCGGGCCGATAAAGACCCCCGTGGGCGAGCAGTACTTC. Full variable domain (rest looked up from reference TRBV5-1 and TRBJ2-7): KAGVTQTPRYLIKTRGQQVTLSCSPISGHRSVSWYQQTPGQGLQFLFEYFSETQRNKGNFPGRFSGRQFSNSRSEMNVSTLELGDSALYLCAGPIKTPVGEQYFGPGTRLTVT.

This clone was seen a handful of times. J is TRBJ2-3 and V is TRBV10-3; 10 nucleotides agree with TRBD2. Germline V gives CDR1 ENHRY, CDR2 SYGVKD. The CDR3 has 14 residues. After removal of 5 bases from V and 6 bases from J, the junction contained 5 bases not matched to a gene. The CDR3 DNA reads TGTGCCATCAGTTCCGGGACTAGCGCCGATACGCAGTATTTT. Translated: CAISSGTSADTQYF.

Here the CDR3 DNA reads TGTGCCAGCAGCCAAGTAGTTCGGGAGGTCACTGAAGCTTTCTTT. Translating gives CASSQVVREVTEAFF. J is TRBJ1-1 and V is TRBV4-2; D uncertain. V was trimmed by 1 base and J by 4 bases, leaving 13 bases between them. Germline CDR1 LGHNA, CDR2 YNFKEQ. The CDR3 extends over 15 amino acids.

The chain has TRBV18 and TRBJ2-4; D ambiguous. This CDR3 is 16 amino acids long. The V end was cut by 2 bases, the J end by 3 bases, with 14 bases between. CDR1 is KGHSH and CDR2 is LQKENI in the germline V gene. In DNA, the CDR3 is TGTGCCAGCTCACCAAGGGCACTAAGGGACAAAAACATTCAGTACTTC. As protein: CASSPRALRDKNIQYF.

The chain has TRBV2 and TRBJ1-5; D is unclear. Germline V CDR1 and CDR2: SNHLY, FYNNEI. The CDR3 totals 13 residues. V was clipped by 5 bases and J by 7 bases, with 12 bases between them. The CDR3 sequence is CASSLRVQQPQHF. CDR3 in DNA: TGTGCCAGCAGTCTAAGGGTCCAACAGCCCCAGCATTTT.